This T cell receptor beta chain was identified during a study of OX40 agonist ivuxolimab in advanced cancers. The study, taken as a whole, reports: Among the lowest peripheral clonal expansion occurred in 0.1-3.0 mg/kg partial responders. At 0.1 to 3.0 mg/kg, clonal expansion of CD4+ and CD8+ blood T cells had occurred by week 6.

Method: immunoSEQ multiplex PCR; TCRdb's copy keeps in-frame clones and lacks some. The data show around 79,000 clones, more than 85% seen once. To note about this clone: The antigen is unknown.

J was trimmed by 0 bases and V by 6 bases; bases with no gene match: 8. The CDR3 runs 15 residues. Germline CDR1 reads SGHAT; CDR2 reads FQNNGV. This clonotype originated in an adult with an advanced solid tumor such as melanoma, head and neck, liver or kidney cancer. The source was CD4+ or CD8+ T cells sorted from blood, collected in a trial of the OX40 agonist ivuxolimab. V is TRBV11-2 and J is TRBJ2-7, with 7 positions matching TRBD2. CDR3 nucleotides: TGTGCCAGCAGACTAATAGCGGGCAACTCCTACGAGCAGTACTTC. Encoded protein: CASRLIAGNSYEQYF.